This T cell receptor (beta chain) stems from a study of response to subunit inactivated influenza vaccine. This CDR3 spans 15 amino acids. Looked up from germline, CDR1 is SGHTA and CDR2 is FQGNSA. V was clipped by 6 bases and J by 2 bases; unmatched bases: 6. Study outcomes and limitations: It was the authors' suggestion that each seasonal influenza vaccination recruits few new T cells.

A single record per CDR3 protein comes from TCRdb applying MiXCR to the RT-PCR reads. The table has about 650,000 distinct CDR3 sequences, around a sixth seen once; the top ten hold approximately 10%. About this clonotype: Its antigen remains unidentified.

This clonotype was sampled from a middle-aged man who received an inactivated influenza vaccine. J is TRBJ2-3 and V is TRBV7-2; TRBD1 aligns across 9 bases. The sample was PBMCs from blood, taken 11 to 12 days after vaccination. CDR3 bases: TGTGCCAGCAGACCCGGGACAGGGAACACAGATACGCAGTATTTT. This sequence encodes CASRPGTGNTDTQYF.